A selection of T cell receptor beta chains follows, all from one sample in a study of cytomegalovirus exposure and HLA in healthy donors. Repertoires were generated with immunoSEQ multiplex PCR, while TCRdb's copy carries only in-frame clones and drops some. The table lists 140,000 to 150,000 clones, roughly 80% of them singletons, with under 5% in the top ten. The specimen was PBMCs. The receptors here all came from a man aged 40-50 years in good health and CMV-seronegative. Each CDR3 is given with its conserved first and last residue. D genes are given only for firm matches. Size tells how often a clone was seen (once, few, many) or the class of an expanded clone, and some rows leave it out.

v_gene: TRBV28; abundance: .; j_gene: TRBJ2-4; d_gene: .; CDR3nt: TGTGCCAGCAGTTTGCGACTAGCCAAAAACATTCAGTACTTC; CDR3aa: CASSLRLAKNIQYF
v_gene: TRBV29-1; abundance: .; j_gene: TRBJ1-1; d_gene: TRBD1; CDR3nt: TGCAGCGTTGAACCGACAGGGGGAAGCACTGAAGCTTTCTTT; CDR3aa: CSVEPTGGSTEAFF
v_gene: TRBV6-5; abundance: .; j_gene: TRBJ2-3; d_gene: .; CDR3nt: TGTGCCAGCAGTTCGCGCGCTCGCGATACGCAGTATTTT; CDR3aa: CASSSRARDTQYF
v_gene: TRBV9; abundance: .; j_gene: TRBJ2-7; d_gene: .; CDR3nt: TGTGCCAGCAGCGTAGGGACTGGCCTCGAGCAGTACTTC; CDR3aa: CASSVGTGLEQYF
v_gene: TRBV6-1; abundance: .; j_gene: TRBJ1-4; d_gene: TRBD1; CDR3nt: TGTGCCAGTAAGACAGGGTGGGCAACTAATGAAAAACTGTTTTTT; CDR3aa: CASKTGWATNEKLFF
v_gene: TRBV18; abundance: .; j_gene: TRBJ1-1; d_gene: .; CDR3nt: TGTGCCAGCTCACCGATTCAGGGGGAAGCTTTCTTT; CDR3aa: CASSPIQGEAFF
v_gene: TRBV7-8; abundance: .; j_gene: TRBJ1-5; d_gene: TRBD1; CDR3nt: TGTGCCAGCAGCTCACAGGGGAATAGCAATCAGCCCCAGCATTTT; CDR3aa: CASSSQGNSNQPQHF
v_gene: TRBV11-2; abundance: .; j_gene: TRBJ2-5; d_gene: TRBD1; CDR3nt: TGTGCCAGCAGCCGGGACAGGGAAGAGACCCAGTACTTC; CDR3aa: CASSRDREETQYF
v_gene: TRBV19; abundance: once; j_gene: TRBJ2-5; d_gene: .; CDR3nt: TGTGCCAGTAGTATTAGCGCGGAGGGAATCCAAGAGACCCAGTACTTC; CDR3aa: CASSISAEGIQETQYF
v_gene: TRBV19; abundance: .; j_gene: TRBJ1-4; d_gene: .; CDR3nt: TGTGCCAGTAGTGCGTCAGGGTGGGATGAAAAACTGTTTTTT; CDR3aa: CASSASGWDEKLFF
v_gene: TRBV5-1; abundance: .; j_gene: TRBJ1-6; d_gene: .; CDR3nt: TGCGCCAGCAGCTGGACAGATAATAATTCACCCCTCCACTTT; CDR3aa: CASSWTDNNSPLHF
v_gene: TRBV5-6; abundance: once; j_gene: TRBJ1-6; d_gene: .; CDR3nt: TGTGCCAGCAGCCCAGGGGATGCCTCCTATAATTCACCCCTCCACTTT; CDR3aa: CASSPGDASYNSPLHF
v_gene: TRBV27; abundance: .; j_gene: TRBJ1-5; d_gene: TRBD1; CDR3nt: TGTGCCAGCAGTTTATCTTACGACAGGGGAACATATCAGCCCCAGCATTTT; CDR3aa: CASSLSYDRGTYQPQHF
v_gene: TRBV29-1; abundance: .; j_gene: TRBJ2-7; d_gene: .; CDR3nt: TGCAGCGTTGCGGACATCTACGAGCAGTACTTC; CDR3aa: CSVADIYEQYF
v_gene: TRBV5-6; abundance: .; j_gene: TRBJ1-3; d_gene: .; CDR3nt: TGTGCCAGCAGCTTGTATTCTGGAAACACCATATATTTT; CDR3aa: CASSLYSGNTIYF
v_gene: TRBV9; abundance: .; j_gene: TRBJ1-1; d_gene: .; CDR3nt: TGTGCCAGCAGCGTAGGCGGGAATATCCCGAACACTGAAGCTTTCTTT; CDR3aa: CASSVGGNIPNTEAFF
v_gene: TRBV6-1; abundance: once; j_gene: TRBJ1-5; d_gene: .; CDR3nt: TGTGCCAGCAGCCTAGGGGGGGGCTATCAGCCCCGGCATTTT; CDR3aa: CASSLGGGYQPRHF
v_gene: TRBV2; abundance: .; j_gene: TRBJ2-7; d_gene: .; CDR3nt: TGTGCCAGCAGTCCCGACCCGCCGCAAGTCCTGCGGGAAACCTACGAGCAGTACTTC; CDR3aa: CASSPDPPQVLRETYEQYF
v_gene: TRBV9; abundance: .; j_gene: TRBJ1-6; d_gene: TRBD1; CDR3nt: TGTGCCAGCAGCACAAACAGGGGGAGCTCCTATAATTCACCCCTCCACTTT; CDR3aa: CASSTNRGSSYNSPLHF
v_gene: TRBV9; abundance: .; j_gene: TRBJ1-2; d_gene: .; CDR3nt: TGTGCCAGCAGCGTAGAAATCCAGGCGGGAGGCTACACCTTC; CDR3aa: CASSVEIQAGGYTF
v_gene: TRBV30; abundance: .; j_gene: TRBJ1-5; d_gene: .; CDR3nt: TGTGCCTGGAGCAAGGACACAAATCAGCCCCAGCATTTT; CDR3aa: CAWSKDTNQPQHF
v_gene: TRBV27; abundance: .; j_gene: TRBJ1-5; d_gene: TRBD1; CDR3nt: TGTGCCAGCAGTCAACAGGGGGTCAATCAGCCCCAGCATTTT; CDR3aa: CASSQQGVNQPQHF
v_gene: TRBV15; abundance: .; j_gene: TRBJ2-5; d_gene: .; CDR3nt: TGTGCCACCAGCAGAGAAGGGGTAGGGGAGACCCAGTACTTC; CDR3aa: CATSREGVGETQYF
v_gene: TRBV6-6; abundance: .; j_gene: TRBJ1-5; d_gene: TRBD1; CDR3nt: TGTGCCAGCAGGACGGGACAGGGTAAGGGGGATCAGCCCCAGCATTTT; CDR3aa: CASRTGQGKGDQPQHF
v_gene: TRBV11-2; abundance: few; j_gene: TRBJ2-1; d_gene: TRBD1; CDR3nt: TGTGCCAGCACCAAGGGACAGGGGGTATACAATGAGCAGTTCTTC; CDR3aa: CASTKGQGVYNEQFF
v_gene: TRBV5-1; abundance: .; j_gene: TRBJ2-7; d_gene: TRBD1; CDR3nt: TGCGCCAGCAGCACCTCAACCGGGACAGGGGCCGAGCAGTACTTC; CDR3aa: CASSTSTGTGAEQYF
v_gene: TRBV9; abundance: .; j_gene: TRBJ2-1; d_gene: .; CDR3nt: TGTGCCAGCAGCGTAGAGGGGGGGCCCTACAATGAGCAGTTCTTC; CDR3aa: CASSVEGGPYNEQFF
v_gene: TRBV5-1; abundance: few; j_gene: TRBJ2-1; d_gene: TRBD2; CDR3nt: TGCGCCAGCAGCTTGGCTAGCGGGGGGGTCTACAATGAGCAGTTCTTC; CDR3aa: CASSLASGGVYNEQFF
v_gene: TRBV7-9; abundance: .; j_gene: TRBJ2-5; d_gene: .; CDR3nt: TGTGCCAGCAGCTTAGGGGGGGTTCGAGAGACCCAGTACTTC; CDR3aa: CASSLGGVRETQYF
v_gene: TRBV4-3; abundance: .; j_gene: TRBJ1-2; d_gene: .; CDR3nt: TGCGCCAGCAGCCAGCCGGGACAAATGGGAGGCTACACCTTC; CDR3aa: CASSQPGQMGGYTF
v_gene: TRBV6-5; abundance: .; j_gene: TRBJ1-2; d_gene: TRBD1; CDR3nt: TGTGCCAGCGGACCGACAGGGAGGTACTATGGCTACACCTTC; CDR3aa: CASGPTGRYYGYTF
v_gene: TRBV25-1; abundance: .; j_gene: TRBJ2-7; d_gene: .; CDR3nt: TGTGCCAGCGGGGGGAAGGAAATCTCCTACGAGCAGTACTTC; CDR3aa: CASGGKEISYEQYF
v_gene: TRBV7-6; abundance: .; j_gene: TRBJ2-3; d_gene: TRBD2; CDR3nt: TGTGCCAGCAGCTCCAACCGGGGGGGCACAGATACGCAGTATTTT; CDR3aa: CASSSNRGGTDTQYF
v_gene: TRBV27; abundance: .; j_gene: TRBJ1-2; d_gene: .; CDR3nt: TGTGCCAGCAGTACAACAGGGCCCAACTATGGCTACACCTTC; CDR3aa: CASSTTGPNYGYTF
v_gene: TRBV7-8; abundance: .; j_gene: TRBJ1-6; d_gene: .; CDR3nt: TGTGCCAGCAGCCCCCCCAGGGCCTATAATTCACCCCTCCACTTT; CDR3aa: CASSPPRAYNSPLHF
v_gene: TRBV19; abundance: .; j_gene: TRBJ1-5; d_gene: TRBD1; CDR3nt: TGTGCCAGTAGTATAAACACAGGGGCCCAGCCCCAGCATTTT; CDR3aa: CASSINTGAQPQHF
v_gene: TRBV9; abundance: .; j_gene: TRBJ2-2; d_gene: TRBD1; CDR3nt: TGTGCCAGCAGCGTAGTACAGGGGGTAGGTGGGGCCGGGGAGCTGTTTTTT; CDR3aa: CASSVVQGVGGAGELFF
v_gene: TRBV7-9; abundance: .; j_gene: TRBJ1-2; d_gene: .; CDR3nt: TGTTCCAGCAGCTTGGGGACTTCAAATGGCTACACCTTC; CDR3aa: CSSSLGTSNGYTF
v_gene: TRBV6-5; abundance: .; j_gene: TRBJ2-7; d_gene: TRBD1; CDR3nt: TGTGCCAGCTCCGACGGAGACAGGGACCACGAGCAGTACTTC; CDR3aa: CASSDGDRDHEQYF
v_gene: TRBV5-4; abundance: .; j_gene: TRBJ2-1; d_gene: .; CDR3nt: TGTGCCAGCAGCTTGGGGGGCAGCCGCTCCTACAATGAGCAGTTCTTC; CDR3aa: CASSLGGSRSYNEQFF
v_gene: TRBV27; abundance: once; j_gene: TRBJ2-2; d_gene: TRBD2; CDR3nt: TGTGCCAGCAACTTAGCGGGGGACGGGGAGCTGTTTTTT; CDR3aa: CASNLAGDGELFF
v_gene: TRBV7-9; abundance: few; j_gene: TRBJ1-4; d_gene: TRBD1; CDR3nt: TGTGCCAGCAGCGATAGAGGGCGGACAGGGAAACTGTTTTTT; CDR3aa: CASSDRGRTGKLFF
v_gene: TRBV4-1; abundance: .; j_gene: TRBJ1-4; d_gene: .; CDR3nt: TGCGCCAGCAGCCAAGAACGGACAGTCAGTGCAACTAATGAAAAACTGTTTTTT; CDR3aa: CASSQERTVSATNEKLFF
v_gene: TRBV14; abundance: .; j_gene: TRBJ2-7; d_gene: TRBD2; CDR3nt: TGTGCCAGCAGCCGCGGGGGTGGAGGCGGCTACGAGCAGTACTTC; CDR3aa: CASSRGGGGGYEQYF
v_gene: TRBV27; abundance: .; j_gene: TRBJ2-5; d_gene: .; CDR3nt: TGTGCCAGCAGTTTTTCACAGGGTAGGGAGACCCAGTACTTC; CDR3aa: CASSFSQGRETQYF
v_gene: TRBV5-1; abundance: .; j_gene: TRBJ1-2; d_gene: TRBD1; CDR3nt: TGCGCCAGCAGCTTAGACAGGGTCTATGGCTACACCTTC; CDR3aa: CASSLDRVYGYTF
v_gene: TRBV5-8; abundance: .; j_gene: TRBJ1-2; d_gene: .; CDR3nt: TGTGCCAGCAGCTTTCTACAGGGTGGCTACACCTTC; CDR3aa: CASSFLQGGYTF